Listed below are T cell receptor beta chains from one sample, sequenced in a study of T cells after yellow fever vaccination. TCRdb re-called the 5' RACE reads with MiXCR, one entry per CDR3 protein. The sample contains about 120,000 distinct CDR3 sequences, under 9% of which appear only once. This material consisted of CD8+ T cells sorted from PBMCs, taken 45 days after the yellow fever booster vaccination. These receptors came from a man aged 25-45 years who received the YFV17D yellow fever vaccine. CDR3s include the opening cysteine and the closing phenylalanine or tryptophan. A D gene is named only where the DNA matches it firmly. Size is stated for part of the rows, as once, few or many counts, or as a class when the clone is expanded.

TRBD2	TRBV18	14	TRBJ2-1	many	CASAISGRRNEQFF	TGTGCCAGCGCGATTAGCGGGAGACGCAATGAGCAGTTCTTC
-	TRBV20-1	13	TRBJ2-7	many	CSARALTAYEQYF	TGCAGTGCTAGGGCTCTGACCGCCTACGAGCAGTACTTC
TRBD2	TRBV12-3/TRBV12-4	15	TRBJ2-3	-	CASSLGGSDTDTQYF	TGTGCCAGCAGTTTGGGCGGGAGTGACACAGATACGCAGTATTTT
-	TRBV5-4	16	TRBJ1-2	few	CASSSPWAKDNYGYTF	TGTGCCAGCAGCTCCCCTTGGGCGAAAGATAACTATGGCTACACCTTC
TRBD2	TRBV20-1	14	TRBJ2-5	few	CSVSSGSYVETQYF	TGCAGTGTGTCTAGCGGGAGTTACGTAGAGACCCAGTACTTC
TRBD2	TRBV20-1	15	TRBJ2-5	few	CSASVLAGGGETQYF	TGCAGTGCTAGCGTACTAGCGGGAGGGGGAGAGACCCAGTACTTC
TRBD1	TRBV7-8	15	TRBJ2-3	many	CASSSGQGMADTQYF	TGTGCCAGCAGCTCCGGACAGGGGATGGCAGATACGCAGTATTTT
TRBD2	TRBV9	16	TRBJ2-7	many	CASSPLGDYSRGEQYF	TGTGCCAGCAGCCCCTTGGGGGACTACAGTCGTGGCGAGCAGTACTTC
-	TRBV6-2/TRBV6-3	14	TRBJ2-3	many	CASNPGPSTDTQYF	TGTGCCAGCAACCCAGGTCCAAGCACAGATACGCAGTATTTT
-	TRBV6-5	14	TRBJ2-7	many	CASSYSTPAYEQYF	TGTGCCAGCAGTTACTCGACCCCTGCCTACGAGCAGTACTTC
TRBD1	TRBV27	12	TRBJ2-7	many	CASAQGAEEQYF	TGTGCCAGCGCACAGGGGGCTGAGGAGCAGTACTTC
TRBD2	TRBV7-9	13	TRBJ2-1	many	CASSIRDYHEQFF	TGTGCCAGCAGCATCCGGGACTACCATGAGCAGTTCTTC
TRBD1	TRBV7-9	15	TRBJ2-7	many	CASSPPRTGRYEQYF	TGTGCCAGCAGTCCCCCGCGGACAGGGCGGTACGAGCAGTACTTC
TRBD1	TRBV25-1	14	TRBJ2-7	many	CASGAGTGAYEQYF	TGTGCCAGCGGAGCTGGAACAGGGGCCTACGAGCAGTACTTC
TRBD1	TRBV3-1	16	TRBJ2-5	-	CASSQETGTGKNIQYF	TGTGCCAGCAGCCAAGAGACCGGGACAGGAAAGAATATCCAGTACTTC
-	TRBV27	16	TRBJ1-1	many	CASSPYGQTRILEAFF	TGTGCCAGCAGTCCGTACGGACAGACGAGGATACTAGAAGCTTTCTTT
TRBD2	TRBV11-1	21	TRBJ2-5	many	CASSLVGPRLAGEGLQETQYF	TGTGCCAGCAGCTTAGTAGGACCCCGACTAGCGGGAGAGGGCCTCCAAGAGACCCAGTACTTC
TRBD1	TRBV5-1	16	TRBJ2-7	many	CASSLAQGQPSYEQYF	TGCGCCAGCAGCTTGGCGCAGGGACAGCCTTCCTACGAGCAGTACTTC
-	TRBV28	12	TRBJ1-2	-	CASSFGGYGYTF	TGTGCCAGCAGTTTCGGCGGCTATGGCTACACCTTC
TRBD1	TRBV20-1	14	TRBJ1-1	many	CSATRDRGITEAFF	TGCAGTGCTACACGGGACAGGGGTATCACTGAAGCTTTCTTT
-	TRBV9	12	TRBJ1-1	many	CASRGGGAEAFF	TGTGCCAGCAGGGGAGGGGGAGCTGAAGCTTTCTTT
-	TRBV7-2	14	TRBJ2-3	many	CASSFTTSTDTQYF	TGTGCCAGCAGCTTCACCACTAGCACAGATACGCAGTATTTT
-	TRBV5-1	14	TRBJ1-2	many	CASSLARQENGYTF	TGCGCCAGCAGCTTGGCCCGGCAGGAAAATGGCTACACCTTC
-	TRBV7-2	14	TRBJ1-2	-	CASSIDTSNYGYTF	TGTGCCAGCAGCATCGACACGTCTAACTATGGCTACACCTTC
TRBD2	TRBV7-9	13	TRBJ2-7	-	CASGTSGDYEQYF	TGTGCCAGCGGGACTAGCGGGGACTACGAGCAGTACTTC
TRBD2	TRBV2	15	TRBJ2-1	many	CASSVSGSPYNEQFF	TGTGCCAGCAGCGTTAGCGGGTCGCCCTACAATGAGCAGTTCTTC
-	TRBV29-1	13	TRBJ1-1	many	CSVETGLNTEAFF	TGCAGCGTTGAAACTGGATTGAACACTGAAGCTTTCTTT
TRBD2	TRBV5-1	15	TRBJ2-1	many	CASSIAGGEYNEQFF	TGCGCCAGCAGCATAGCGGGAGGTGAATACAATGAGCAGTTCTTC
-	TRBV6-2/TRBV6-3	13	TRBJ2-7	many	CASSYIPSYEQYF	TGTGCCAGCAGTTACATCCCATCCTACGAGCAGTACTTC
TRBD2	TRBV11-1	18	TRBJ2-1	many	CASSPFSGRASGGNEQFF	TGTGCCAGCAGCCCCTTTAGCGGGAGGGCCTCAGGTGGCAATGAGCAGTTCTTC
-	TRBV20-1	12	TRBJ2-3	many	CSAQPPPDTQYF	TGCAGTGCTCAACCGCCTCCAGATACGCAGTATTTT
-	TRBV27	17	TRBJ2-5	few	CASSLSWTEPYQETQYF	TGTGCCAGCAGTTTATCTTGGACAGAACCATACCAAGAGACCCAGTACTTC
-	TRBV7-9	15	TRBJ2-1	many	CASSLPLAGDNEQFF	TGTGCCAGCAGCTTGCCCTTGGCGGGTGACAATGAGCAGTTCTTC
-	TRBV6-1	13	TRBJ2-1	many	CASSRGTFNEQFF	TGTGCCAGCAGCCGAGGGACCTTCAATGAGCAGTTCTTC
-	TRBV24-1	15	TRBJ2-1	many	CATSDLPPVYNEQFF	TGTGCCACCAGTGATTTACCTCCAGTCTACAATGAGCAGTTCTTC
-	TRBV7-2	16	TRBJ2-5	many	CASSNKAGEIQETQYF	TGTGCCAGCAGCAATAAGGCCGGGGAAATACAAGAGACCCAGTACTTC
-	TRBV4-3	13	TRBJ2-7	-	CASSQDLPSEQYF	TGCGCCAGCAGCCAAGATCTTCCCTCCGAGCAGTACTTC
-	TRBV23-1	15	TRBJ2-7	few	CASHSPGPLHYEQYF	TGCGCCAGCCACTCCCCGGGGCCCTTACACTACGAGCAGTACTTC
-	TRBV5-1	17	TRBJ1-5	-	CASSLGGGFGSNQPQHF	TGCGCCAGCAGCTTGGGAGGAGGATTCGGCAGCAATCAGCCCCAGCATTTT
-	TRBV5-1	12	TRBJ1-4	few	CASSLPDEKLFF	TGCGCCAGCAGCTTGCCAGATGAAAAACTGTTTTTT
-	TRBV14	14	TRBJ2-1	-	CASSLEGGNNEQFF	TGTGCCAGCAGCCTCGAGGGGGGAAACAATGAGCAGTTCTTC
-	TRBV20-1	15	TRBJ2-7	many	CSASLGDGTTYEQYF	TGCAGTGCTTCCCTAGGGGACGGGACGACCTACGAGCAGTACTTC
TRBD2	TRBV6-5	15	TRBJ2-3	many	CASSGTSGFTDTQYF	TGTGCCAGCAGCGGGACTAGCGGGTTCACAGATACGCAGTATTTT
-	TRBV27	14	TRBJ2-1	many	CASSFGPLGDEQFF	TGTGCCAGCAGTTTCGGACCCCTGGGGGATGAGCAGTTCTTC
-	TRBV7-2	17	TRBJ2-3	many	CASSLPTVSPIKYTQYF	TGTGCCAGCAGCCTCCCGACCGTTAGCCCCATTAAGTATACGCAGTATTTT
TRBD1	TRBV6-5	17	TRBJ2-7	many	CASSSGTGGVNFYEQYF	TGTGCCAGCAGTTCCGGGACAGGGGGCGTTAATTTCTACGAGCAGTACTTC
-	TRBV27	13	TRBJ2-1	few	CASSLSEDNEQFF	TGTGCCAGCAGTTTATCGGAAGACAATGAGCAGTTCTTC
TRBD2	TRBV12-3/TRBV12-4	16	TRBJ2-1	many	CASSRRDSGMYNEQFF	TGTGCCAGCAGTAGGCGTGATAGCGGGATGTACAATGAGCAGTTCTTC
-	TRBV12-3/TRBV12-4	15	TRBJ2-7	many	CASGDSGQGFHEQYF	TGTGCCAGCGGCGACTCGGGACAAGGTTTTCACGAGCAGTACTTC
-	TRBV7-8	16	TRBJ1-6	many	CASRSPSGPIGSPLHF	TGTGCCAGCAGATCACCTTCTGGGCCTATTGGTTCACCCCTCCACTTT
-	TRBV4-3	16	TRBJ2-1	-	CASSQDSDGTYNEQFF	TGCGCCAGCAGCCAAGATAGCGACGGTACCTACAATGAGCAGTTCTTC
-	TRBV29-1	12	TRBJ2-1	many	CSVAFSYNEQFF	TGCAGCGTTGCCTTCTCCTACAATGAGCAGTTCTTC
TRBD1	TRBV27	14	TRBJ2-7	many	CASAPGQIFYEQYF	TGTGCCAGCGCACCGGGACAGATTTTCTACGAGCAGTACTTC
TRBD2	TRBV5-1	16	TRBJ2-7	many	CASSFSSGMSSYEQYF	TGCGCCAGCAGCTTTTCTAGCGGGATGAGCTCCTACGAGCAGTACTTC
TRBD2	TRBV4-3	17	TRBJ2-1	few	CASSQDGTSGFYNEQFF	TGCGCCAGCAGCCAAGACGGGACTAGCGGATTCTACAATGAGCAGTTCTTC
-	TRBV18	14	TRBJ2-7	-	CASSPQGPAYEQYF	TGTGCCAGCTCACCACAGGGCCCTGCCTACGAGCAGTACTTC
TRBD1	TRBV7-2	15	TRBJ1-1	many	CASSFGQGWDTEAFF	TGTGCCAGCAGCTTTGGACAGGGTTGGGACACTGAAGCTTTCTTT